Listed here are 24 T cell receptor beta chains from one sample, sequenced in a study of cytomegalovirus exposure and HLA in healthy donors. 13 Jbeta primers and 60 Vbeta primers were used for the PCR. The data were produced by immunoSEQ multiplex PCR, yet TCRdb's version contains in-frame clones alone and is incomplete. In the table there are 150,000 to 200,000 clones, roughly 80% of which are singletons. Specimen: PBMCs. The receptors were sampled from a male donor in good health and CMV-seronegative.

This chain joins TRBV5-1 and TRBJ1-5, with D possibly TRBD1 on 5 matching bases. CDR1 and CDR2 from the germline V gene are SGHRS and YFSETQ. The V end lost 4 bases, the J end lost 8 bases, and 13 bases lay between the germline ends. This CDR3 is 13 amino acids long. The CDR3 protein is CASSPNGGEPQHF. The CDR3 DNA follows: TGCGCCAGCAGCCCAAACGGGGGGGAGCCCCAGCATTTT.

This clone was detected only once. The chain uses TRBV9 and TRBJ2-1, with no clear D. This CDR3 comprises 12 residues. The V gene lost 2 bases and the J gene lost 6 bases, with 6 bases spanning the gap. Germline V gives CDR1 SGDLS, CDR2 YYNGEE. CDR3 DNA sequence: TGTGCCAGCAGCGTCCCGAGCAATGAGCAGTTCTTC. This translates into CASSVPSNEQFF.

The J gene is TRBJ1-5, the V gene TRBV5-5; D possibly corresponds to TRBD1 (6 bases). Trimming pared 4 bases from V and 4 bases from J, leaving 12 bases between. This CDR3 spans 14 amino acids. CDR1 is SGHKS and CDR2 is YYEKEE in the germline V gene (reference sequence). The DNA for the CDR3 is TGTGCCAGCAGCCTCGACAGGAGGAATCAGCCCCAGCATTTT. It translates to CASSLDRRNQPQHF.

This chain uses TRBV4-2 with TRBJ1-4; no clear D gene. Trimming cost V 4 bases and J 8 bases, with 23 bases left between them. Germline V gene lookup returns CDR1 LGHNA and CDR2 YNFKEQ. The CDR3 runs to 17 residues. The CDR3 region has the DNA TGTGCCAGCAGCCGCACTAATTCGGGCGGGCAAGTGGAAAAACTGTTTTTT. Amino acids: CASSRTNSGGQVEKLFF.

The chain links TRBV27 to TRBJ2-1; 7 bases match TRBD1. V lost 8 bases and J lost 0; bases outside the gene matches: 4. The CDR3 contains 14 residues. Germline-derived CDR1 and CDR2 are MNHEY and SMNVEV (reference sequence). Here the CDR3 reads CASWPGGSYNEQFF. The CDR3 DNA follows: TGTGCCAGCTGGCCAGGGGGCTCCTACAATGAGCAGTTCTTC.

The chain recombines TRBV7-6 with TRBJ2-3; TRBD2 matches at 8 bases. Germline assignment: CDR1 SGHVS and CDR2 FNYEAQ. The CDR3 is made up of 16 amino acids. The ends lost 1 base at V and 4 bases at J; junction bases unmatched: 7. The CDR3 nucleotides read TGTGCCAGCAGCTTAGAGAATAGCGGGGTGGCAGATACGCAGTATTTT. It encodes CASSLENSGVADTQYF.

The chain recombines TRBV19 with TRBJ2-5; TRBD2 aligns across 8 bases. Germline V gene sequence: CDR1 LNHDA, CDR2 SQIVND (reference sequence). V shed 3 bases and J 4 bases; nucleotides not matched to a gene: 4. This CDR3 has 14 residues. DNA of the CDR3: TGTGCCAGTAGTATCCGTCTAGCGGGAGAGACCCAGTACTTC. Its protein is CASSIRLAGETQYF.

V is TRBV7-9 and J is TRBJ2-7; TRBD2 aligns across 15 bases. The CDR3 contains 17 residues. CDR1 is SEHNR, CDR2 FQNEAQ, per germline (reference sequence). Trimming cost V 5 bases and J 4 bases; bases outside gene matches: 9. The DNA of the CDR3 is TGTGCCAGCAGCCCAAAAAGAGGACTAGCGGGAGGGTACGAGCAGTACTTC. Translated: CASSPKRGLAGGYEQYF.

The V and J genes are TRBV4-2 and TRBJ2-3; D is possibly TRBD2 (6 bases). Trimming shortened V by 4 bases and J by 0 bases, and 8 bases separated the two germline ends. Germline V gene lookup returns CDR1 LGHNA and CDR2 YNFKEQ. The CDR3 contains 14 residues. The CDR3 loop is CASSLGLSTDTQYF. The CDR3 DNA is TGTGCCAGCAGCCTGGGACTGAGCACAGATACGCAGTATTTT.

V and J are TRBV19 and TRBJ1-5; TRBD1 is a possible D gene (6 bases). V was cut by 3 bases and J by 1 base, with 16 bases left in between. CDR1 is LNHDA, CDR2 SQIVND, per germline (reference sequence). The CDR3 runs to 17 residues. CDR3 residues: CASSMYRDQGSNQPQHF. The DNA for the CDR3 is TGTGCCAGTAGTATGTACAGGGACCAGGGGAGCAATCAGCCCCAGCATTTT. Full variable domain (remainder filled in from reference TRBV19 and TRBJ1-5): DGGITQSPKYLFRKEGQNVTLSCEQNLNHDAMYWYRQDPGQGLRLIYYSQIVNDFQKGDIAEGYSVSREKKESFPLTVTSAQKNPTAFYLCASSMYRDQGSNQPQHFGDGTRLSIL.

The V gene is TRBV5-1, the J gene TRBJ1-2; 9 bases fit TRBD1. The CDR3 sequence is 15 residues long. With 4 bases clipped from V and 4 bases from J, the junction kept 8 bases outside the gene matches. Germline CDR1 and CDR2: SGHRS and YFSETQ. The CDR3 region is CASSLRQGVFYGYTF. The CDR3 DNA reads TGCGCCAGCAGCCTAAGACAGGGGGTGTTCTATGGCTACACCTTC.

The CDR3 DNA sequence: TGTGCCAGCACCATAGCGGGGGCCTACAATGAGCAGTTCTTC. Protein sequence: CASTIAGAYNEQFF. This chain connects TRBV27 to TRBJ2-1, with 9 nucleotides matching TRBD2. The CDR3 extends over 14 amino acids. Germline V CDR1 and CDR2: MNHEY, SMNVEV (reference sequence). The V and J ends lost 7 bases and 2 bases, in that order; junction bases with no gene match: 3.

The chain uses TRBV9 and TRBJ1-4, with D uncertain. The CDR3 extends over 16 amino acids. Trimming shortened V by 3 bases and J by 1 base, and 13 bases separated the two germline ends. Germline V lookup: CDR1 SGDLS, CDR2 YYNGEE. In DNA, the CDR3 is TGTGCCAGCAGCGCCCCCTCAGGCGAAACTAATGAAAAACTGTTTTTT. Protein: CASSAPSGETNEKLFF.

The J gene is TRBJ1-5, the V gene TRBV5-1; no clear D gene. The CDR3 totals 16 residues. Germline CDR1 and CDR2: SGHRS and YFSETQ. V was trimmed by 0 bases and J by 0 bases, leaving 10 bases between them. The CDR3 region is CASSLGPGPSNQPQHF. The CDR3, as DNA: TGCGCCAGCAGCTTGGGCCCGGGTCCTAGCAATCAGCCCCAGCATTTT.

The CDR3 sequence: CASSSGTGLSTDTQYF. DNA of the CDR3: TGTGCCAGCAGTTCCGGGACAGGACTAAGCACAGATACGCAGTATTTT. The gene calls are TRBV28 and TRBJ2-3; 8 bases align to TRBD1. The CDR3 runs to 16 residues. CDR1 is MDHEN and CDR2 is SYDVKM in the germline V gene. Trimming removed 4 bases from V and 0 bases from J; junction bases left unmatched: 6.

This clone was detected only once. This chain links TRBV18 with TRBJ1-1; 12 bases align to TRBD1. CDR3 length: 16 amino acids. The ends lost 3 bases at V and 4 bases at J; junction bases unmatched: 6. CDR1 and CDR2 (germline): KGHSH, LQKENI. This CDR3 reads CASSPGQGAAGTEAFF. For the CDR3, the DNA is TGTGCCAGCTCACCGGGACAGGGGGCGGCGGGCACTGAAGCTTTCTTT.

The CDR3 protein is CASSFGGSGGRDTQYF. The CDR3 nucleotides read TGTGCCAGCAGCTTCGGGGGTAGCGGGGGTCGGGATACGCAGTATTTT. The chain combines TRBV5-4 with TRBJ2-3, with 9 nucleotides matching TRBD2. Per the germline V gene, CDR1 is SGHNT and CDR2 is YYREEE (reference sequence). V lost 2 bases and J lost 6; bases outside the gene matches: 10. This CDR3 spans 16 amino acids.

This clone was counted once. This chain connects TRBV19 to TRBJ2-1; 12 bases agree with TRBD1. Per germline, CDR1 LNHDA and CDR2 SQIVND (reference sequence). Trimming removed 5 bases from V and 8 bases from J; junction bases left unmatched: 7. The CDR3 is 15 residues long. The CDR3 DNA is TGTGCCAGTAGTTCCACCGGGACAGGGGGCGATGAGCAGTTCTTC. Protein product: CASSSTGTGGDEQFF.

This clone was counted between two and nine times. CDR3 protein: CATLGQPTEAFF. CDR3 DNA sequence: TGTGCTACCCTAGGCCAGCCGACTGAAGCTTTCTTT. The chain employs TRBV7-9 and TRBJ1-1, with D uncertain. The CDR3 is 12 amino acids. Per germline, CDR1 SEHNR and CDR2 FQNEAQ (reference sequence).

CDR3: CASTRYGLAGTTDTQYF. The CDR3 nucleotides read TGTGCCAGCACTAGGTATGGACTAGCGGGGACCACAGATACGCAGTATTTT. This chain connects TRBV5-5 to TRBJ2-3, with TRBD2 identical over 12 bases. With 6 bases clipped from V and 2 bases from J, the junction kept 10 bases outside the gene matches. From germline, CDR1 is SGHKS and CDR2 YYEKEE (reference sequence). The CDR3 spans 17 residues.

As concerns this clone: One end of the junction varies from germline; a read error may be responsible. V and J are TRBV5-1 and TRBJ1-2; maybe TRBD1 (5 bases). Germline values: CDR1 SGHRS, CDR2 YFSETQ. The CDR3 loop spans 15 amino acids. CDR3 coding DNA: TGCGCCAGCAGTTTGGACATACAGACAAGCTATGGCTACACCTTC. This translates into CASSLDIQTSYGYTF.

This clone was seen only a few times. The chain combines TRBV19 with TRBJ2-7; 10 nucleotides align to TRBD2. The germline V gene encodes CDR1 LNHDA and CDR2 SQIVND (reference sequence). The CDR3 has 16 residues. With V trimmed by 3 bases and J by 7 bases, 12 bases remained unmatched. The CDR3 bases are TGTGCCAGTAGTATCGGTTTAGCGGGAGGATCGAGGGAGCAGTACTTC. Protein: CASSIGLAGGSREQYF.

This chain connects TRBV7-2 to TRBJ2-7; TRBD2 matches at 7 bases. This CDR3 is 14 amino acids long. J gave up 6 bases and V 5 bases, and 10 bases lay outside the gene matches. Germline CDR1 and CDR2: SGHTA and FQGNSA. CDR3 loop: CASSPEVLAAEQYF. Written as DNA, the CDR3 is TGTGCCAGCAGCCCAGAGGTCCTAGCGGCCGAGCAGTACTTC.

The V call is TRBV19, the J call TRBJ2-5; D is uncertain. The CDR3 is made up of 13 amino acids. In germline, CDR1 is LNHDA, CDR2 SQIVND (reference sequence). Trimming pared 5 bases from V and 1 base from J, leaving 8 bases between. CDR3 sequence: CASSPRLQETQYF. The CDR3 coding sequence is TGTGCCAGTAGTCCCAGGCTCCAAGAGACCCAGTACTTC.